This TCR beta chain was sequenced during a study of post-analysis software for immune sequencing data. Study-level results: F-measure co-clustering was strong for batch-matched samples. Significantly lower normalized Chao1 diversity was found in patients with multiple sclerosis relative to controls. Compared with controls, patients had more of about five TRBV segments, including TRBV5-6, TRBV5-1 and TRBV20-1.

The germline CDR1 and CDR2 sequences are SGHRS and YFSETQ. The CDR3 is made up of 16 amino acids. About this clonotype: Its antigen is unknown. One end of the junction is discordant with germline, which a read error may explain.

Unique-molecular-identifier-tagged TCR beta cDNA libraries were used. MiXCR was run by TCRdb on the PCR reads, yielding one entry per CDR3 protein. The data hold 650,000 to 900,000 distinct CDR3 sequences, with around 46% observed a single time. The chain has TRBV5-1 and TRBJ2-1; TRBD2 agrees at 11 bases. Sample: blood. This receptor was taken from a girl between 5 and 17 years old with multiple sclerosis. Written as DNA, the CDR3 is TGCGCCAACAGCTGGGGACTAGCGGAGGGACGGGGTGAGCAGTTCTTC. It codes for CANSWGLAEGRGEQFF.